This TCR beta chain was obtained from a study of T-cell reconstitution after alpha-beta-depleted transplantation in children. Trimming pared 7 bases from V and 5 bases from J, leaving 15 bases between. The CDR3 extends over 13 amino acids. Per germline, CDR1 DFQATT and CDR2 SNEGSKA (reference sequence). Researchers prepared the TCRbeta library using unique molecular identifiers, the study reports. TCRdb recomputed calls from the PCR reads with MiXCR, one row per CDR3 protein. The data contain 150,000 to 250,000 distinct CDR3 sequences, around 5.9% of them singletons. Study outcomes and limitations: T cells produced anew were the main source of T-cell counts and diversity one year after transplant. The high TCRbeta diversity at day 60 in some patients came from surviving recipient T cells and thymic progenitors. As was reported, about two months after transplant, alpha-beta T cells came from several hundred expanded graft clones.

This clonotype was picked up many times. Its target is not known. The input for sequencing was PBMCs, taken before TCRalphabeta/CD19-depleted stem cell transplant. V is TRBV20-1 and J is TRBJ2-1, with D possibly TRBD1 on 5 matching bases. This sequence originates from a girl in the first two years of life with combined immunodeficiency, due to receive a stem cell transplant. The CDR3 loop reads CSEGLVSDNEQFF. The CDR3 DNA sequence: TGCAGTGAGGGGCTCGTCTCTGACAATGAGCAGTTCTTC.